This T cell receptor beta chain was sequenced in a study of blood T cells in healthy people across ages. This clonotype appeared once. No antigen is known for it. Germline values: CDR1 MNHEY, CDR2 SVGEGT. The V gene lost 0 bases and the J gene lost 6 bases, with 17 bases spanning the gap. CDR3 length: 16 residues. Study-level findings and limits: Unsorted PBMCs ruled out conclusive naive versus antigen-experienced comparison.

A second PCR, run for about 7 to 12 cycles, used a sample-barcoded 5' primer plus a J-beta primer mix. TCRdb re-analysed the 5' RACE reads in MiXCR, keeping a single row per CDR3 protein. The repertoire consists of about 1.4 million distinct CDR3 sequences, with approximately 59% occurring once and the leading ten covering 5.5% to 8%. The source material was blood. This receptor was obtained from a man aged 18-30 years in good health. The chain uses TRBV6-2 or TRBV6-3 and TRBJ1-2; a possible D gene is TRBD1 (5 bases). The CDR3 DNA reads TGTGCCAGCAGTTACTCGGTTCCCGGGACCAAGCATGGCTACACCTTC. Translating it yields CASSYSVPGTKHGYTF.